The 24 T cell receptor beta chains below all came from one sample that was sequenced in a study of blood T cell repertoires in COVID-19 (dated by TCRdb to about 2020). The library came from the immunoSEQ multiplex PCR assay. What TCRdb holds here is the immuneACCESS table cut down to in-frame rearrangements. Part of the clones is not present; checked against another copy, under half of the missing clones reflect an unresolved V gene, and the others are unexplained. This sample has around 88,000 clones in its table, and more than 85% of those were observed once. Approximately 1.8% of the sample lies in the top ten. What was sequenced was peripheral blood. The receptors were sampled from a man in his fifties or sixties with acute or convalescent COVID-19.

V gene TRBV5-5 combines with J gene TRBJ2-5, with D unclear. The CDR3 is 16 amino acids. From germline, CDR1 is SGHKS and CDR2 YYEKEE (reference sequence). V was trimmed by 2 bases and J by 1 base, leaving 15 bases between them. CDR3 sequence reads: CASSFRIRSSQETQYF. The CDR3 coding sequence is TGTGCCAGCAGCTTTCGGATTCGGTCTAGCCAAGAGACCCAGTACTTC.

This chain links TRBV7-9 with TRBJ1-3; 7 nucleotides align to TRBD1. Germline CDR1 reads SEHNR; CDR2 reads FQNEAQ (reference sequence). The CDR3 has 16 residues. The V and J ends lost 5 bases and 0 bases, in that order; junction bases with no gene match: 7. The CDR3 loop reads CASSIKDRASGNTIYF. In DNA form, the CDR3 reads TGTGCCAGCAGCATAAAAGACAGGGCCTCTGGAAACACCATATATTTT.

This rearrangement joins TRBV24-1 to TRBJ2-7; 13 bases agree with TRBD2. The CDR3 length is 15 residues. V was clipped by 3 bases and J by 8 bases; unmatched bases: 6. Germline assignment: CDR1 KGHDR and CDR2 SFDVKD. As DNA, the CDR3 is TGTGCCACCAGTGATCCCGGGACTAGCGGGGAGAAGCAGTACTTC. Translation: CATSDPGTSGEKQYF.

The chain has TRBV19 and TRBJ1-5; a possible D gene is TRBD1 (5 bases). Germline CDR1 LNHDA, CDR2 SQIVND (reference sequence). V was clipped by 1 base and J by 4 bases, with 8 bases between them. This CDR3 comprises 14 residues. The CDR3 spells CASSIVTGNQPQHF. The DNA for the CDR3 is TGTGCCAGTAGTATAGTAACAGGTAATCAGCCCCAGCATTTT.

The rearrangement links TRBV29-1 to TRBJ2-7; D is unresolved. The CDR3 sequence is 11 residues long. Trimming took off 7 bases at V and 1 base at J, with 8 bases between the two ends. Germline V gene sequence: CDR1 SQVTM, CDR2 ANQGSEA. The CDR3 loop is CSAVRSYEQYF. For the CDR3, the DNA is TGCAGCGCCGTCAGATCCTACGAGCAGTACTTC.

This clone was detected once. The V gene is TRBV7-9, the J gene TRBJ2-7, with 8 bases fitting TRBD2. There are 15 residues in the CDR3. The germline CDR1 and CDR2 sequences are SEHNR and FQNEAQ (reference sequence). V was clipped by 0 bases and J by 5 bases; unmatched bases: 6. CDR3 in DNA: TGTGCCAGCAGCTTAGCGAGCGGGAGTAGGCACGAGCAGTACTTC. Translating it yields CASSLASGSRHEQYF.

V gene TRBV27 combines with J gene TRBJ1-6; a possible D gene is TRBD1 (6 bases). The CDR3 runs 24 residues. The germline V gene has CDR1 MNHEY and CDR2 SMNVEV (reference sequence). Trimming removed 4 bases at V and 0 bases at J, with 34 bases between. CDR3 sequence: CASSSTLRGIPFQGPPSYNSPLHF. Here the CDR3 DNA reads TGTGCCAGCAGTTCTACTCTACGGGGCATACCTTTCCAGGGGCCACCCTCCTATAATTCACCCCTCCACTTT.

The rearrangement links TRBV11-2 to TRBJ2-1; no clear D gene. This CDR3 is built from 11 residues. CDR1 SGHAT and CDR2 FQNNGV come from the germline V gene. The V end lost 1 base, the J end lost 7 bases, and 2 bases lay between the germline ends. Here the CDR3 reads CASSLANEQFF. CDR3 DNA sequence: TGTGCCAGCAGCTTAGCTAATGAGCAGTTCTTC.

This clone was detected once. This rearrangement joins TRBV19 to TRBJ2-7, with a possible D match to TRBD1 (6 bases). Trimming took 5 bases from V and 1 from J, leaving 12 bases between them. Germline V gene sequence: CDR1 LNHDA, CDR2 SQIVND (reference sequence). This CDR3 has 14 residues. This CDR3 is CASSPSRGSYEQYF. In DNA, the CDR3 is TGTGCCAGTAGTCCTAGCAGGGGTTCCTACGAGCAGTACTTC.

The gene calls are TRBV30 and TRBJ2-1, with 10 nucleotides matching TRBD1. Germline CDR1 is GTSNPN and CDR2 is SVGIG (reference sequence). The CDR3 runs 14 residues. V was clipped by 4 bases and J by 9 bases; unmatched bases: 9. CDR3 in amino acids: CAWMYGTGELEQFF. As DNA, the CDR3 is TGTGCCTGGATGTACGGGACAGGGGAACTTGAGCAGTTCTTC. Full variable domain (remainder filled in from reference TRBV30 and TRBJ2-1): SQTIHQWPATLVQPVGSPLSLECTVEGTSNPNLYWYRQAAGRGLQLLFYSVGIGQISSEVPQNLSASRPQDRQFILSSKKLLLSDSGFYLCAWMYGTGELEQFFGPGTRLTVL.

The genes are TRBV6-6 and TRBJ2-7; the match to TRBD1 covers 9 bases. From germline, CDR1 is MNHNY and CDR2 SVGAGI (reference sequence). V lost 6 bases, J lost 2 bases, and 8 bases stayed unmatched. CDR3 length: 15 residues. The CDR3 nucleotides read TGTGCCAGCAGATATGGACAGGGGCAAACCTACGAGCAGTACTTC. Translation gives CASRYGQGQTYEQYF.

The rearrangement uses TRBV7-9 and TRBJ2-3, with TRBD1 as a possible D gene (6 bases). V lost 5 bases, J lost 2 bases, and 14 bases lay in between. CDR1 is SEHNR and CDR2 is FQNEAQ in the germline V gene (reference sequence). The CDR3 contains 15 residues. CDR3 region: CASSPRGPYTDTQYF. The CDR3 DNA sequence: TGTGCCAGCAGCCCCAGGGGCCCCTACACAGATACGCAGTATTTT.

The rearrangement links TRBV3-1 (or the pseudogene TRBV3-2) to TRBJ2-5; 8 bases match TRBD2. The V gene's germline CDR1 is LGHDT and CDR2 YNNKEL (reference sequence). There are 13 residues in the CDR3. V trimming: 4 bases; J trimming: 5 bases; junction bases outside the gene matches: 3. CDR3 bases: TGTGCCAGCAGCCCCGGGGGGGTGGAGACCCAGTACTTC. Translating it yields CASSPGGVETQYF.

The rearrangement joins TRBV28 to TRBJ1-2, with 12 nucleotides matching TRBD1. Trimming took 5 bases from V and 6 from J; bases not matched to a gene: 10. This CDR3 has 16 residues. CDR1 and CDR2 (germline): MDHEN, SYDVKM. The CDR3 DNA follows: TGTGCCAGCAGTCGGCCCTCTGGGACAGGGGGCGATGGCTACACCTTC. Protein: CASSRPSGTGGDGYTF.

V and J are TRBV12-3 or TRBV12-4 and TRBJ2-4; 14 nucleotides match TRBD2. V lost 6 bases, J lost 9 bases, and 1 base stayed unmatched. CDR3 length: 13 amino acids. CDR3: CASSGTSGGIQYF. DNA for the CDR3: TGTGCCAGCAGCGGGACTAGCGGGGGCATTCAGTACTTC.

The chain carries TRBV14 and TRBJ2-1; D gene ambiguous. Per the germline V gene, CDR1 is SGHDN and CDR2 is FVKESK. CDR3 size: 12 residues. Trimming removed 5 bases from V and 10 bases from J, with 12 bases in between. CDR3 loop: CASSFAVTEQFF. CDR3 sequence (DNA): TGTGCCAGCAGCTTTGCCGTGACAGAGCAGTTCTTC.

The V gene is TRBV5-1, the J gene TRBJ2-5; D remains unclear. The germline gives CDR1 SGHRS, CDR2 YFSETQ. The germline V and J ends were trimmed by 1 base and 4 bases, with 2 bases remaining between them. CDR3 length: 11 residues. The CDR3 protein is CASSLLETQYF. The CDR3 nucleotides are TGCGCCAGCAGCTTGCTAGAGACCCAGTACTTC.

The V and J genes are TRBV7-2 and TRBJ2-1, with TRBD2 as a possible D gene (5 bases). Germline values: CDR1 SGHTA, CDR2 FQGNSA. The CDR3 has 17 residues. The V end lost 2 bases, the J end lost 0 bases, and 14 bases lay between the germline ends. In nucleotides, the CDR3 is TGTGCCAGCAGCTTAAACCCAGCGGAAAGCTCCTACAATGAGCAGTTCTTC. Amino acids: CASSLNPAESSYNEQFF.

The rearrangement joins TRBV3-1 (or the pseudogene TRBV3-2) to TRBJ2-7; the match to TRBD2 covers 8 bases. Per the germline V gene, CDR1 is LGHDT and CDR2 is YNNKEL (reference sequence). This CDR3 comprises 14 residues. Unmatched junction bases numbered 7, after V lost 7 bases and J lost 2 bases. The CDR3 nucleotides are TGTGCCAGCACCGGGAGCGGGGGAACCTACGAGCAGTACTTC. Translation gives CASTGSGGTYEQYF.

This rearrangement joins TRBV5-4 to TRBJ2-1; D is possibly TRBD1 (8 bases). The CDR3 is made up of 13 amino acids. Germline V gene sequence: CDR1 SGHNT, CDR2 YYREEE (reference sequence). Trimming cost V 7 bases and J 8 bases, with 16 bases left between them. As DNA, the CDR3 is TGTGCCAGCGGCCGGGGGGACAGGCATGAGCAGTTCTTC. The encoded protein is CASGRGDRHEQFF.

The chain recombines TRBV7-8 with TRBJ2-1, with D perhaps TRBD2 (6 bases). Germline V gene sequence: CDR1 SGHVS, CDR2 FQNEAQ. The length of the CDR3 is 15 residues. V lost 0 bases and J 6 bases, leaving 12 bases between the germline ends. CDR3 sequence reads: CASSLAGSTINEQFF. The CDR3 DNA reads as TGTGCCAGCAGCTTAGCCGGGAGCACGATCAATGAGCAGTTCTTC. Filled out from reference TRBV7-8 and TRBJ2-1, the complete variable domain reads GAGVSQSPRYKVAKRGQDVALRCDPISGHVSLFWYQQALGQGPEFLTYFQNEAQLDKSGLPSDRFFAERPEGSVSTLKIQRTQQEDSAVYLCASSLAGSTINEQFFGPGTRLTVL.

CDR3 bases: TGTGCCAGCAGTACTAGGGTAGGAGTCCGGAGCGGGGAGCTGTTTTTT. This codes for CASSTRVGVRSGELFF. This sequence joins TRBV7-8 and TRBJ2-2; tentative D call: TRBD2 (5 bases). The CDR3 consists of 16 residues. Trimming cost V 6 bases and J 7 bases, with 21 bases left between them. CDR1 is SGHVS, CDR2 FQNEAQ, per germline.

The chain uses TRBV5-1 and TRBJ2-1; D remains ambiguous. The ends were cut back, 4 bases at V and 6 bases at J, with 14 bases in the middle. The CDR3 has 14 residues. Germline V gene data show CDR1 as SGHRS and CDR2 as YFSETQ. CDR3 sequence (DNA): TGCGCCAGCAGCCCAGGTTCGGATTTCAATGAGCAGTTCTTC. It codes for CASSPGSDFNEQFF.

The chain couples TRBV19 to TRBJ2-5; the D gene is possibly TRBD2 (5 bases). Trimming took off 4 bases at V and 5 bases at J, with 14 bases between the two ends. Germline V CDR1 and CDR2: LNHDA, SQIVND (reference sequence). The CDR3 runs 14 residues. CDR3 DNA: TGTGCCAGTAGTACCGAGGGTAATCGGGAGACCCAGTACTTC. Amino acid sequence: CASSTEGNRETQYF.